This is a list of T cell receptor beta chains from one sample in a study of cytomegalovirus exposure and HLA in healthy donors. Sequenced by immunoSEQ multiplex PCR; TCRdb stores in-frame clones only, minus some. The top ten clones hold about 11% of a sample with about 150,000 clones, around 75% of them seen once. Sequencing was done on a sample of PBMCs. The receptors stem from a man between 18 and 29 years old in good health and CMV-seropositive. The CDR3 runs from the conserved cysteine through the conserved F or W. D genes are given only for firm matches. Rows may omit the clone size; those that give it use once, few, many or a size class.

TGTGCCAGCAGTGAATACACAGGGGGGGCCTACACCTTC CASSEYTGGAYTF TRBJ1-2 TRBD1 . TRBV6-1
TGTGCCAGCAGACGTAGGGGCCTAGCGGGGACAGAGACCCAGTACTTC CASRRRGLAGTETQYF TRBJ2-5 TRBD2 . TRBV11-1
TGTGCCAGCAGTCCACCCGGGGGGACCGGTGAAGCTTTCTTT CASSPPGGTGEAFF TRBJ1-1 . . TRBV28
TGTGCCAGCGTCGAGGACAGGGGGTCCTATCAGCCCCAGCATTTT CASVEDRGSYQPQHF TRBJ1-5 TRBD1 . TRBV2
TGCGCCAGCCAGCCACACCCCCGGGACTTCATCCAAGAGACCCAGTACTTC CASQPHPRDFIQETQYF TRBJ2-5 . once TRBV4-1
TGCGCCAGCAGCCCCGGGAGGGGGTCCTACGAGCAGTACTTC CASSPGRGSYEQYF TRBJ2-7 TRBD2 . TRBV4-1
TGTGCCAGCAGCTCGGGGTTACACGCCGACGAGCAGTACTTC CASSSGLHADEQYF TRBJ2-7 . . TRBV7-6
TGTGCCAGTAACAGGGGGCGCGGAAACTATGGCTACACCTTC CASNRGRGNYGYTF TRBJ1-2 TRBD1 . TRBV19
TGTGCCAGCGCGAGCGGGGGCACCTACGAGCAGTACTTC CASASGGTYEQYF TRBJ2-7 TRBD2 . TRBV27
TGTGCCAGCAGCTTATCCGGGGTTGTTCGTGAAAAACTGTTTTTT CASSLSGVVREKLFF TRBJ1-4 . . TRBV11-2
TGTGCCAGCAGCCCCCCCCTAGAGGACAGGGGCTACGAGCAGTACTTC CASSPPLEDRGYEQYF TRBJ2-7 TRBD1 . TRBV11-2
TGTGCCAGCAGTTTATCGGCGGACACTGAAGCTTTCTTT CASSLSADTEAFF TRBJ1-1 . . TRBV27
TGTGCCAGCAGCCATCGTAGCGGGAGGGCCGGGACAGATACGCAGTATTTT CASSHRSGRAGTDTQYF TRBJ2-3 TRBD2 . TRBV4-2
TGCAGCGTTGACCGACCCGGGGGGACCCACCTCCGCAATGAGCAGTTCTTC CSVDRPGGTHLRNEQFF TRBJ2-1 TRBD2 few TRBV29-1
TGTGCCAGCAGTTTATTTGGTACAGGGAATAGCAATCAGCCCCAGCATTTT CASSLFGTGNSNQPQHF TRBJ1-5 . . TRBV28
TGTGCCACCAGCAGAGATCTGGCGGGAGGGCCGGGGGACGAGCAGTACTTC CATSRDLAGGPGDEQYF TRBJ2-7 TRBD2 . TRBV15
TGTGCCTGGAGTGGTTTCAGTGAGCAGTTCTTC CAWSGFSEQFF TRBJ2-1 . few TRBV30
TGCGCCAGCAGTCAAGACAGGGGTGCAGATACGCAGTATTTT CASSQDRGADTQYF TRBJ2-3 TRBD1 . TRBV5-1
TGTGCCAGTAGTTTCGGAGCAGGGGGTGAGTCATCCTACGAGCAGTACTTC CASSFGAGGESSYEQYF TRBJ2-7 TRBD1 . TRBV19
TGTCCCATCAGTGAACCTAGCGGGGGAGCCTACGAGCAGTACTTC CPISEPSGGAYEQYF TRBJ2-7 TRBD2 few TRBV10-3
TGCGCCAGCAGCCAAGGCCCCGGGGGGGATTCCTACAATGAGCAGTTCTTC CASSQGPGGDSYNEQFF TRBJ2-1 TRBD2 few TRBV4-1
TGTGCCAGCCGTCGGGATGGCACAGATACGCAGTATTTT CASRRDGTDTQYF TRBJ2-3 . . TRBV6-1
TGCGCCAGCAGCCAGGGACACGCTAAGTCCTACGAGCAGTACTTC CASSQGHAKSYEQYF TRBJ2-7 . . TRBV4-1
TGTGCCACTGGGGGGGGGAGCTCCTACGAGCAGTACTTC CATGGGSSYEQYF TRBJ2-7 TRBD2 few TRBV10-3
TGCGCCAGCAGCTTGTTCGATGAAAAACTGTTTTTT CASSLFDEKLFF TRBJ1-4 . . TRBV5-1
TGCGCCAGCAGCCCGGGACAGGGGCTCTACGAGCAGTACTTC CASSPGQGLYEQYF TRBJ2-7 TRBD1 . TRBV5-1
TGTGCCAGCATCCCGCCCAGACTAGCGGGCAATGAGCAGTTCTTC CASIPPRLAGNEQFF TRBJ2-1 TRBD2 . TRBV6-1
TGCAGCGTTAGCAGGGCCGTGAACACTGAAGCTTTCTTT CSVSRAVNTEAFF TRBJ1-1 . . TRBV29-1
TGTGCCAGCAGTCCGAGATCCCCGGGTCCATATGAAAAACTGTTTTTT CASSPRSPGPYEKLFF TRBJ1-4 . once TRBV27
TGCGCCAGCAGCCTAGGACTAGCTTCCACAGATACGCAGTATTTT CASSLGLASTDTQYF TRBJ2-3 TRBD2 . TRBV4-1
TGTGCCAGCAGCTCTGACAGTCTCGAGACCCAGTACTTC CASSSDSLETQYF TRBJ2-5 . . TRBV5-4
TGTGCCAGCAGCGTAGGGTATAGGGGGAGGGCAAACCGGGAGCTGTTTTTT CASSVGYRGRANRELFF TRBJ2-2 . . TRBV9
TGTGCCAGCAGCCCTTTTTCTGGAAACACCATATATTTT CASSPFSGNTIYF TRBJ1-3 . few TRBV27
TGTGCCAGCAGTTTAGGAGGGGCTGGAAACACCATATATTTT CASSLGGAGNTIYF TRBJ1-3 . once TRBV27
TGTGCCAGCAGATTCCCTAGGGGCCGTTACGAGCAGTACTTC CASRFPRGRYEQYF TRBJ2-7 . . TRBV28
TGTGCCAGCAGCTCCGCCGGGACTAGCGGAAACAATGAGCAGTTCTTC CASSSAGTSGNNEQFF TRBJ2-1 TRBD2 . TRBV5-6
TGTGCCAGCAGCTTAGCGTTGGACACCAGAAACACCATATATTTT CASSLALDTRNTIYF TRBJ1-3 . . TRBV7-9
TGCGCCAGCAGCTCTACTTCCGGGTACAACTCCTACGAGCAGTACTTC CASSSTSGYNSYEQYF TRBJ2-7 . few TRBV5-1
TGTGCCAGCAGTTTATCTTTAAGCCGACAGGGAAGGAAGATCGTGCAGTACTTC CASSLSLSRQGRKIVQYF TRBJ2-7 TRBD1 . TRBV27
TGTGCCAGCAGTTTTGCGGGAGGGACCTATGGCTACACCTTC CASSFAGGTYGYTF TRBJ1-2 . few TRBV27
TGTGCCGTCGCAGGGGATCGAGGGAACACTGAAGCTTTCTTT CAVAGDRGNTEAFF TRBJ1-1 . few TRBV10-3
TGCGCCAGCTCTCCAGCGCGGATGAACACTGAAGCTTTCTTT CASSPARMNTEAFF TRBJ1-1 . . TRBV10-2
TGTGCCAGCAGTGACAGGTTCTCTGGAAACACCATATATTTT CASSDRFSGNTIYF TRBJ1-3 . few TRBV11-2
TGTGCCAGCAGTTTACTCTACGAGCAGTACTTC CASSLLYEQYF TRBJ2-7 . . TRBV28
TGCGCCAGCAGCATTGACTCAGGGGGCCTCACTGAAGCTTTCTTT CASSIDSGGLTEAFF TRBJ1-1 TRBD1 . TRBV5-1
TGCGCCAGCAGCTTTACCCAGGTCCAAGAGACCCAGTACTTC CASSFTQVQETQYF TRBJ2-5 . . TRBV5-1
TGTGCCAGCAGCGTAGCTACGGGTGGGACCGGGGAGCTGTTTTTT CASSVATGGTGELFF TRBJ2-2 . . TRBV9
TGTGCCAGCTCTCTTCTAGCGGGAAGCTACGAGCAGTACTTC CASSLLAGSYEQYF TRBJ2-7 TRBD2 . TRBV28
TGCGCCAGCAGTGAGGTAGCGGGAGTGGGAGAGACCCAGTACTTC CASSEVAGVGETQYF TRBJ2-5 TRBD2 . TRBV10-1